The entry below gives a single T cell receptor (beta chain) sequence along with its context. This entry comes from a study of human T cells and chemical hapten exposure. About the study: Affected patients, primarily female, had alopecia areata, totalis or universalis. The variation in per-sample TCR yields arose mainly from small differences in pooled library volumes.

The time point here: patch test 2, 6 weeks after DPC sensitization. Treatment: therapeutic diphenylcyclopropenone sensitization with weekly scalp DPC. TCRdb used MiXCR to reprocess the RACE reads, holding one entry per CDR3 protein. The table has 350,000 to 400,000 distinct CDR3 sequences, around 6% seen once. The sequencing used whole blood, collected in connection with sensitization to the hapten diphenylcyclopropenone (DPC). The receptor was derived from a woman aged 18-29 years with alopecia areata. Some clones in this sample may be carry-over from other donors' samples.

CDR3 DNA sequence: TGCGCCAGCAGCTCCACAGGGGGTAGTACTGAAGCTTTCTTT. This translates into CASSSTGGSTEAFF. The chain is built from TRBV5-1 and TRBJ1-1, with 8 bases lining up with TRBD1. V was clipped by 3 bases and J by 5 bases; unmatched bases: 6. The germline V gene encodes CDR1 SGHRS and CDR2 YFSETQ. The CDR3 is made up of 14 amino acids.